The clone carrying this TCR beta chain is labeled medium-sized. The antigen is unknown. The data were obtained in a study of vaccination and CD4 T cells after COVID-19. In the study overall: Cells received overlapping spike peptides from SARS-CoV-2, HCoV-NL63, HCoV-OC43 and HCoV-229E as stimulation.

Described treatment: roughly 11-day PBMC culture with coronavirus spike peptide pools or control peptides (ViraFEST assay). CD4+ T cells that had been cultured provided DNA sequenced with the Oncomine TCR Beta short-read assay. TCRdb reprocessed the PCR reads with MiXCR, giving one entry per CDR3 protein. Here the sample spans about 6,500 distinct CDR3 sequences, less than 20% being singletons. The CDR3 totals 16 residues. V usage is TRBV21-1 and J usage is TRBJ2-2. TRBV21-1 is a documented pseudogene. This sequence originates from a human donor who had recovered from COVID-19. Material for sequencing was CD4+ T cells from blood, cultured in vitro. The CDR3 is CASSSWCRTNTGELFF. The CDR3 nucleotides read TGTGCCAGCAGCAGCTGGTGCAGAACGAACACCGGGGAGCTGTTTTTT.